The rows below give T cell receptor beta chains drawn from one sample of a study of T cell repertoires in cytomegalovirus infection. TCRdb reprocessed the reads via MiXCR and lists one record per CDR3 protein. In the table there are more than 50,000 distinct CDR3 sequences, roughly 32% of which are singletons. Their antigens remain unidentified. The sequenced material came from PBMCs, sequenced either directly or after in vitro stimulation (not recorded which). The receptors shown here come from a human donor in good health (CMV status not recorded). Some clones in this sample may be carry-over from other donors' samples. Each CDR3 is given with its conserved first and last residue.

v_gene	j_gene	CDR3aa
TRBV5-6	TRBJ1-5	CASSLAGGGHQPQHF
TRBV7-9	TRBJ1-1	CASSPYGTANDEAFF
TRBV6-5	TRBJ2-7	CASTNPFPYEQYF
TRBV18	TRBJ2-3	CASSPGQAGTDTQYF
TRBV27	TRBJ2-7	CASRPGLAVTYEQYF
TRBV7-2	TRBJ2-2	CASSLGGLGGELFF
TRBV7-2	TRBJ2-3	CASSSLAGWADTQYF
TRBV19	TRBJ2-1	CASSTISGNNEQFF
TRBV20-1	TRBJ2-3	CSARAAIAGGTDTQYF
TRBV20-1	TRBJ1-1	CSARGDASWISFF
TRBV20-1	TRBJ2-3	CSARVPARGHTDTQYF
TRBV27	TRBJ2-7	CASSLYSGQGYEQYF
TRBV11-2	TRBJ1-3	CASRLWGQGGNTIYF
TRBV4-3	TRBJ2-5	CASSQEATGGLETQYF
TRBV12-3/TRBV12-4	TRBJ1-2	CASSLGRTAGYTF
TRBV7-6	TRBJ2-7	CASSPTGTSGGNYEQYF
TRBV6-1	TRBJ1-2	CASSNRGYGYTF
TRBV5-4	TRBJ2-1	CASSADPIADNEQFF
TRBV4-1	TRBJ1-4	CASSQDRALRKLFF
TRBV11-2	TRBJ2-3	CASSFNLAGDTQYF
TRBV7-8	TRBJ1-5	CASSSGVSNQPQHF
TRBV7-9	TRBJ2-1	CASSSWTRNEQFF
TRBV20-1	TRBJ2-3	CSARVADLTDTQYF
TRBV11-2	TRBJ2-3	CASSLVGKSRADTQYF
TRBV12-3/TRBV12-4	TRBJ2-1	CASSFMRGRSYNEQFF
TRBV27	TRBJ2-1	CASSSRAGPSYNEQFF
TRBV7-9	TRBJ2-7	CASSPLHLPGLAAPKQYF
TRBV6-5	TRBJ1-2	CASSPQGLSRGYTF
TRBV12-3/TRBV12-4	TRBJ1-2	CASSFVRNYGYTF
TRBV12-3/TRBV12-4	TRBJ2-1	CASTLPQPYNEQFF
TRBV28	TRBJ1-5	CASRPRGQGGVNQPQHF
TRBV4-1	TRBJ1-6	CASSQVGPRVSPLHF
TRBV7-2	TRBJ2-1	CASSLLHSGLNEQFF
TRBV12-3/TRBV12-4	TRBJ1-5	CASSLAANQPQHF
TRBV7-6	TRBJ1-6	CASSPDVRDSPLHF
TRBV7-2	TRBJ1-4	CASSSDRGVSEKLFF
TRBV7-2	TRBJ2-5	CASSSRRQETQYF
TRBV12-3/TRBV12-4	TRBJ2-1	CASSTTAPYNEQFF
TRBV7-8	TRBJ1-2	CASSLGINYGYTF
TRBV20-1	TRBJ1-5	CSAKGRGVYQPQHF
TRBV12-3/TRBV12-4	TRBJ2-7	CASSLGDSSYEQYF
TRBV19	TRBJ2-1	CASSFGTGGVGFYNEQFF
TRBV19	TRBJ2-7	CASSIDLSYRDEQYF
TRBV19	TRBJ2-7	CASSTTGIFEQYF
TRBV7-6	TRBJ2-5	CASSRSSAQETQYF
TRBV6-5	TRBJ2-1	CASSSFGDEQFF
TRBV28	TRBJ2-1	CASQRGDYNEQFF
TRBV5-3	TRBJ2-3	CASSSHKAAGPDTQYF
TRBV7-6	TRBJ2-1	CASSFSPSGGANEQFF
TRBV7-8	TRBJ2-5	CASSEGSGQETQYF
TRBV10-3	TRBJ1-2	CAIRSGGDYGYTF
TRBV6-2/TRBV6-3	TRBJ1-1	CASATGVFTEAFF